The rows below give T cell receptor beta chains drawn from one sample of a study of T-cell reconstitution after alpha-beta-depleted transplantation in children. A single record per CDR3 protein comes from TCRdb applying MiXCR to the PCR reads. The data show approximately 400,000 distinct CDR3 sequences, with approximately 10% seen just once and over 4.5% held by the top ten. This specimen was PBMCs from the stem cell graft donor, taken from the stem cell graft. Source of these receptors: a human donor who donated a stem cell graft to a child with acute myeloid leukemia. CDR3s include the opening cysteine and the closing phenylalanine or tryptophan. D genes are given only for firm matches. Not every row has a clone size; where given, it reads once, few, many or a size class.

v_gene: TRBV11-2
abundance: .
j_gene: TRBJ2-2
d_gene: TRBD1
CDR3aa: CASSNRDRGTPGTGELFF
CDR3nt: TGTGCCAGCAGTAACCGGGACAGGGGGACCCCGGGCACCGGGGAGCTGTTTTTT

v_gene: TRBV6-1
abundance: .
j_gene: TRBJ1-5
d_gene: .
CDR3aa: CASRTESNQPQHF
CDR3nt: TGTGCCAGCCGGACAGAAAGCAATCAGCCCCAGCATTTT

v_gene: TRBV24-1
abundance: many
j_gene: TRBJ2-2
d_gene: .
CDR3aa: CATSANRDTGELFF
CDR3nt: TGTGCCACCAGCGCAAACAGGGACACCGGGGAGCTGTTTTTT

v_gene: TRBV25-1
abundance: few
j_gene: TRBJ2-5
d_gene: .
CDR3aa: CASSEGPKETQYF
CDR3nt: TGTGCCAGCAGTGAGGGGCCAAAAGAGACCCAGTACTTC

v_gene: TRBV20-1
abundance: .
j_gene: TRBJ2-1
d_gene: TRBD1
CDR3aa: CSTARWGTEPNEQFF
CDR3nt: TGCAGTACTGCTAGGTGGGGGACAGAGCCAAATGAGCAGTTCTTC

v_gene: TRBV9
abundance: .
j_gene: TRBJ1-2
d_gene: .
CDR3aa: CASMGSRGNYGYTF
CDR3nt: TGTGCCAGCATGGGAAGCCGTGGTAACTATGGCTACACCTTC

v_gene: TRBV24-1
abundance: few
j_gene: TRBJ2-1
d_gene: .
CDR3aa: CATSETLSGRIQNEQFF
CDR3nt: TGTGCCACCAGTGAGACCCTGTCGGGGAGGATACAGAATGAGCAGTTCTTC

v_gene: TRBV20-1
abundance: .
j_gene: TRBJ2-7
d_gene: TRBD2
CDR3aa: CSAPLPGLAGEQYF
CDR3nt: TGCAGTGCTCCCCTGCCGGGACTAGCAGGCGAGCAGTACTTC

v_gene: TRBV19
abundance: .
j_gene: TRBJ1-2
d_gene: TRBD1
CDR3aa: CASSGYQGALDGYTF
CDR3nt: TGTGCCAGTAGCGGTTACCAGGGGGCGCTTGATGGCTACACCTTC

v_gene: TRBV5-1
abundance: many
j_gene: TRBJ2-1
d_gene: TRBD2
CDR3aa: CASSSGLAGNNEQFF
CDR3nt: TGCGCCAGCAGCTCGGGACTAGCGGGGAACAATGAGCAGTTCTTC

v_gene: TRBV9
abundance: few
j_gene: TRBJ2-3
d_gene: TRBD1
CDR3aa: CASSGGQGIPDTQYF
CDR3nt: TGTGCCAGCAGCGGGGGACAGGGGATTCCAGATACGCAGTATTTT

v_gene: TRBV5-5
abundance: many
j_gene: TRBJ2-5
d_gene: TRBD1
CDR3aa: CASTPKTGDGMWETQYF
CDR3nt: TGTGCCAGCACCCCTAAGACAGGGGACGGTATGTGGGAGACCCAGTACTTC

v_gene: TRBV5-1
abundance: many
j_gene: TRBJ1-4
d_gene: .
CDR3aa: CASSSGTAFATNEKLFF
CDR3nt: TGCGCCAGCAGCTCCGGGACGGCCTTTGCGACTAATGAAAAACTGTTTTTT

v_gene: TRBV18
abundance: .
j_gene: TRBJ1-2
d_gene: .
CDR3aa: CASSPRSDGRTNYGYTF
CDR3nt: TGTGCCAGCTCACCGCGCTCAGACGGGCGAACTAACTATGGCTACACCTTC

v_gene: TRBV20-1
abundance: few
j_gene: TRBJ2-2
d_gene: .
CDR3aa: CSASWPVTGELFF
CDR3nt: TGCAGTGCCTCCTGGCCGGTGACCGGGGAGCTGTTTTTT

v_gene: TRBV7-6
abundance: many
j_gene: TRBJ2-5
d_gene: .
CDR3aa: CASSPRAGARETQYF
CDR3nt: TGTGCCAGCAGCCCAAGAGCAGGGGCGCGGGAGACCCAGTACTTC

v_gene: TRBV10-3
abundance: few
j_gene: TRBJ2-3
d_gene: .
CDR3aa: CACTSTDTQYF
CDR3nt: TGTGCATGCACTAGCACAGATACGCAGTATTTT

v_gene: TRBV7-2
abundance: many
j_gene: TRBJ1-1
d_gene: .
CDR3aa: CASSYWRGTEAFF
CDR3nt: TGTGCCAGCAGTTATTGGCGGGGCACTGAAGCTTTCTTT

v_gene: TRBV29-1
abundance: few
j_gene: TRBJ2-1
d_gene: TRBD2
CDR3aa: CSVGTSGSHEQFF
CDR3nt: TGCAGCGTTGGGACTAGCGGGAGCCATGAGCAGTTCTTC

v_gene: TRBV3-1
abundance: .
j_gene: TRBJ2-3
d_gene: .
CDR3aa: CASSQDRNTQYF
CDR3nt: TGTGCCAGCAGCCAAGATAGGAATACGCAGTATTTT

v_gene: TRBV29-1
abundance: many
j_gene: TRBJ1-2
d_gene: .
CDR3aa: CSANRDYGYTF
CDR3nt: TGCAGCGCCAACCGGGACTATGGCTACACCTTC

v_gene: TRBV12-3/TRBV12-4
abundance: .
j_gene: TRBJ2-6
d_gene: .
CDR3aa: CASRPDTSGANVLTF
CDR3nt: TGTGCCAGCAGACCCGATACCTCTGGGGCCAACGTCCTGACTTTC

v_gene: TRBV29-1
abundance: .
j_gene: TRBJ2-5
d_gene: TRBD1
CDR3aa: CSGGQIEGTQYF
CDR3nt: TGCAGCGGGGGACAGATCGAGGGGACCCAGTACTTC

v_gene: TRBV5-1
abundance: few
j_gene: TRBJ2-1
d_gene: TRBD1
CDR3aa: CASSSGTGGYNEQFF
CDR3nt: TGCGCCAGCAGCTCAGGGACAGGGGGATACAATGAGCAGTTCTTC

v_gene: TRBV10-3
abundance: many
j_gene: TRBJ1-1
d_gene: .
CDR3aa: CAISAQVNTEAFF
CDR3nt: TGTGCCATCAGTGCGCAGGTTAACACTGAAGCTTTCTTT

v_gene: TRBV28
abundance: .
j_gene: TRBJ2-7
d_gene: TRBD2
CDR3aa: CASSLVAGGGEQYF
CDR3nt: TGTGCCAGCAGTTTAGTAGCGGGAGGGGGCGAGCAGTACTTC

v_gene: TRBV4-3
abundance: .
j_gene: TRBJ2-2
d_gene: .
CDR3aa: CASSQDYEGSSTGELFF
CDR3nt: TGCGCCAGCAGCCAAGATTACGAGGGTTCGTCGACCGGGGAGCTGTTTTTT

v_gene: TRBV5-1
abundance: few
j_gene: TRBJ2-5
d_gene: TRBD2
CDR3aa: CASSLEGSGAFLETQYF
CDR3nt: TGCGCCAGCAGCTTGGAGGGTAGCGGGGCCTTTTTGGAGACCCAGTACTTC

v_gene: TRBV7-3
abundance: few
j_gene: TRBJ2-1
d_gene: TRBD2
CDR3aa: CASSLNSGVEGYNEQFF
CDR3nt: TGTGCCAGCAGCTTAAATAGCGGGGTAGAGGGCTACAATGAGCAGTTCTTC

v_gene: TRBV7-9
abundance: many
j_gene: TRBJ1-6
d_gene: TRBD1
CDR3aa: CASSSSQGYSPLHF
CDR3nt: TGTGCCAGCAGCTCCTCACAGGGGTACTCACCCCTCCACTTT

v_gene: TRBV20-1
abundance: few
j_gene: TRBJ2-1
d_gene: TRBD2
CDR3aa: CSARTSGNREQFF
CDR3nt: TGCAGTGCCCGGACTAGCGGGAACCGTGAGCAGTTCTTC

v_gene: TRBV7-9
abundance: .
j_gene: TRBJ1-2
d_gene: .
CDR3aa: CASSSQTNYGYTF
CDR3nt: TGTGCCAGCAGCTCTCAGACTAACTATGGCTACACCTTC

v_gene: TRBV24-1
abundance: .
j_gene: TRBJ2-1
d_gene: .
CDR3aa: CATSPSGVGPSEQFF
CDR3nt: TGTGCCACCAGTCCGTCGGGAGTAGGTCCCAGTGAGCAGTTCTTC

v_gene: TRBV3-1
abundance: many
j_gene: TRBJ1-5
d_gene: .
CDR3aa: CASSQGSGRQPQHF
CDR3nt: TGTGCCAGCAGCCAAGGGTCAGGGAGACAGCCCCAGCATTTT

v_gene: TRBV20-1
abundance: .
j_gene: TRBJ1-4
d_gene: TRBD1
CDR3aa: CSAIPQQGEREKLFF
CDR3nt: TGCAGTGCTATACCCCAGCAGGGGGAGAGGGAAAAACTGTTTTTT

v_gene: TRBV20-1
abundance: .
j_gene: TRBJ2-7
d_gene: .
CDR3aa: CSASTDSYEQYF
CDR3nt: TGCAGTGCTAGCACAGACTCCTACGAGCAGTACTTC

v_gene: TRBV6-2/TRBV6-3
abundance: few
j_gene: TRBJ1-2
d_gene: .
CDR3aa: CASSYSRTVYGYTF
CDR3nt: TGTGCCAGCAGTTACTCGCGGACAGTCTATGGCTACACCTTC

v_gene: TRBV6-5
abundance: .
j_gene: TRBJ2-7
d_gene: .
CDR3aa: CASSPPGSWEQYF
CDR3nt: TGTGCCAGCAGTCCCCCGGGTAGTTGGGAGCAGTACTTC

v_gene: TRBV20-1
abundance: many
j_gene: TRBJ2-1
d_gene: .
CDR3aa: CSASARRDEQFF
CDR3nt: TGCAGTGCTAGCGCCCGACGGGATGAGCAGTTCTTC

v_gene: TRBV2
abundance: .
j_gene: TRBJ2-5
d_gene: .
CDR3aa: CAGRGDRETQYF
CDR3nt: TGTGCCGGCAGGGGGGATCGGGAGACCCAGTACTTC

v_gene: TRBV5-1
abundance: many
j_gene: TRBJ2-5
d_gene: .
CDR3aa: CASSRPEETQYF
CDR3nt: TGCGCCAGCAGCCGACCCGAAGAGACCCAGTACTTC

v_gene: TRBV7-9
abundance: few
j_gene: TRBJ2-5
d_gene: .
CDR3aa: CASSLGLGTYQETQYF
CDR3nt: TGTGCCAGCAGCTTAGGACTAGGAACGTACCAAGAGACCCAGTACTTC